A selection of T cell receptor beta chains follows, all from one sample in a study of vaccination and CD4 T cells after COVID-19. TCRdb re-called the PCR reads through MiXCR, storing one row per CDR3 protein. Here the sample spans some 24,000 distinct CDR3 sequences, 40% to 55% being singletons. Which antigens these TCRs recognize remains unknown. Source: CD4+ T cells from blood, cultured in vitro, taken about 7 months after SARS-CoV-2 vaccination. The origin of the receptors is a human donor who had recovered from COVID-19. CDR3s include the opening cysteine and the closing phenylalanine or tryptophan. The D gene is left open where the match is weak. Size is stated for part of the rows, as once, few or many counts, or as a class when the clone is expanded.

cdr3_nt | cdr3_aa | v_call | d_call | j_call | clone_size
TGTGCCAGTAGTATTGGGACTGAATCCTACGAGCAGTACTTC | CASSIGTESYEQYF | TRBV19 | NA | TRBJ2-7 | NA
TGCAGTGCTAATGGACTAGCGGGAGTGAACGAGCAGTACTTC | CSANGLAGVNEQYF | TRBV20-1 | TRBD2 | TRBJ2-7 | NA
TGTGCCAGTAGTATCCAGTTCATGAACACTGAAGCTTTCTTT | CASSIQFMNTEAFF | TRBV19 | NA | TRBJ1-1 | NA
TGCAGTGCTAGAGATGAGAGGGGGGGTCAGCCCCAGCATTTT | CSARDERGGQPQHF | TRBV20-1 | NA | TRBJ1-5 | few
TGTGCCAGCAGCTTCGGGGGAGACTACGAGCAGTACTTC | CASSFGGDYEQYF | TRBV7-3 | NA | TRBJ2-7 | NA
TGCAGTGCTAGGGGACCGGACACTGGAAACACCATATATTTT | CSARGPDTGNTIYF | TRBV20-1 | NA | TRBJ1-3 | few
TGTGCCAGCAGCTTACGCGAGACCGGGGAGCTGTTTTTT | CASSLRETGELFF | TRBV7-9 | NA | TRBJ2-2 | NA
TGCAGTGCTCCCGGGGGCAGGGGGGACACAGATACGCAGTATTTT | CSAPGGRGDTDTQYF | TRBV20-1 | NA | TRBJ2-3 | NA
TGCGCCAGCAGCAAGCCTAGCGGGAGGGCCTTCCACGAGCAGTACTTC | CASSKPSGRAFHEQYF | TRBV5-1 | TRBD2 | TRBJ2-7 | NA
TGTGCCAGTAGTATATGGGGAGCGGGAAGCTTGGAGACCCAGTACTTC | CASSIWGAGSLETQYF | TRBV19 | TRBD2 | TRBJ2-5 | NA
TGTGCCAGCACAACTTCCTACAATGAGCAGTTCTTC | CASTTSYNEQFF | TRBV6-1 | NA | TRBJ2-1 | NA
TGCAGTGCAACAAACAGGGGCTCTGGGGCCAACGTCCTGACTTTC | CSATNRGSGANVLTF | TRBV20-1 | TRBD1 | TRBJ2-6 | NA
TGCAGCGTTGGACTAGCGGGAGGTGCAGATACGCAGTATTTT | CSVGLAGGADTQYF | TRBV29-1 | TRBD2 | TRBJ2-3 | once
TGCAGTGCTACCATTTTGGCCGACAGGGTTCAGGAGCCCCAGCATTTT | CSATILADRVQEPQHF | TRBV20-1 | TRBD1 | TRBJ1-5 | NA
TGCAGTGCCCCGCGAGGCATCCGGCAGCCCCAGCATTTT | CSAPRGIRQPQHF | TRBV20-1 | NA | TRBJ1-5 | few
TGCAGTGCTAGAGTCCCAACCGACAATGAGCAGTTCTTC | CSARVPTDNEQFF | TRBV20-1 | NA | TRBJ2-1 | NA
TGTGCCAGCAGCTACAGCGGGTTAGCAGATACGCAGTATTTT | CASSYSGLADTQYF | TRBV6-2/TRBV6-3 | NA | TRBJ2-3 | NA
TGTGCCAGCAGTTTATTAACCCTAGCGGGAGGATACAATGAGCAGTTCTTC | CASSLLTLAGGYNEQFF | TRBV28 | TRBD2 | TRBJ2-1 | few
TGTGCCAGTAGTAACCCAGGGCGGGGACTCTACGAGCAGTACTTC | CASSNPGRGLYEQYF | TRBV19 | NA | TRBJ2-7 | NA
TGTGCCAGCAGAGGAAATCAGGGGGACATTGAAGCTTTCTTT | CASRGNQGDIEAFF | TRBV2 | TRBD1 | TRBJ1-1 | NA
TGTGCCAGCAGCTGGGACAGGGGGCCCTACGAGCAGTACTTC | CASSWDRGPYEQYF | TRBV7-9 | TRBD1 | TRBJ2-7 | NA
TGTGCCAGCAGTGGGGTTGGGATCGGCAATCAGCCCCAGCATTTT | CASSGVGIGNQPQHF | TRBV6-1 | NA | TRBJ1-5 | NA
TGTGCCAGCAGTTTTCGCGGGAGGGCCCTAGAGACCCAGTACTTC | CASSFRGRALETQYF | TRBV6-5 | TRBD2 | TRBJ2-5 | few
TGTGCCAGCAGCCCGGGACAGGGTAGGGAGCTGTTTTTT | CASSPGQGRELFF | TRBV7-2 | TRBD1 | TRBJ2-2 | NA
TGTGCCAGCAGGGCGACAGGGGGGGCTTCCGAGCAGTACTTC | CASRATGGASEQYF | TRBV6-1 | TRBD1 | TRBJ2-7 | NA
TGTGCCAGCAGTAGCGGGAGGCAGCCCCAGCATTTT | CASSSGRQPQHF | TRBV12-3/TRBV12-4 | NA | TRBJ1-5 | few
TGTGCCAGCAGCCGGGTACAGGGCCACGAGCAGTACTTC | CASSRVQGHEQYF | TRBV9 | NA | TRBJ2-7 | NA
TGTGCCAGTAGACCGACTAGCGGGAGCGTCAACGAGCAGTACTTC | CASRPTSGSVNEQYF | TRBV19 | TRBD2 | TRBJ2-7 | NA
TGTGCCACCAGCAGAGGGGCAGGGGCCTCTGGGGCCAACGTCCTGACTTTC | CATSRGAGASGANVLTF | TRBV15 | NA | TRBJ2-6 | few
TGTGCCAGCAGCTTAGGTCCAAGAGGAACTGAAGCTTTCTTT | CASSLGPRGTEAFF | TRBV7-2 | NA | TRBJ1-1 | few
TGCAGTGCTAGAGATCCCAGTTCCAGCAATCAGCCCCAGCATTTT | CSARDPSSSNQPQHF | TRBV20-1 | NA | TRBJ1-5 | NA
TGTGCCAGTAGGACTAGAGAGACAGGGCGCTATGGCTACACCTTC | CASRTRETGRYGYTF | TRBV6-2/TRBV6-3 | TRBD1 | TRBJ1-2 | NA
TGTGCCAGCAGCTCTAGCGGATTGAGCACAGATACGCAGTATTTT | CASSSSGLSTDTQYF | TRBV7-2 | TRBD2 | TRBJ2-3 | once
TGTGCCAGCACTAGCGGGCGGTACGAGCAGTACTTC | CASTSGRYEQYF | TRBV28 | TRBD2 | TRBJ2-7 | NA
TGTGCCAGCAGCCCGGGGAGTCACTATGGCTACACCTTC | CASSPGSHYGYTF | TRBV6-1 | NA | TRBJ1-2 | NA
TGTGCCAGTCGACGGGGGACTAGCGGGATCACAGATACGCAGTATTTT | CASRRGTSGITDTQYF | TRBV6-1 | TRBD2 | TRBJ2-3 | NA
TGTGCCACCAGCAGAGTTGGGGGCACTGAAGCTTTCTTT | CATSRVGGTEAFF | TRBV15 | NA | TRBJ1-1 | few
TGCAGTGCTAGACAGGGGGCCAAAAACATTCAGTACTTC | CSARQGAKNIQYF | TRBV20-1 | NA | TRBJ2-4 | few
TGCAGTGGTCTAAACAGGGGTGGGGCCAACGTCCTGACTTTC | CSGLNRGGANVLTF | TRBV20-1 | TRBD1 | TRBJ2-6 | once
TGTGCCAGCACCCTCGCAGGGGGTGGCACTGAAGCTTTCTTT | CASTLAGGGTEAFF | TRBV28 | TRBD1 | TRBJ1-1 | once
TGTGCCAGCAGCGTTACCGGGACAGGGGACTTTAGTGGCTACACCTTC | CASSVTGTGDFSGYTF | TRBV7-9 | TRBD1 | TRBJ1-2 | NA
TGTGCCAGCAGCCAAGAGCTGTTGGGCACAGATACGCAGTATTTT | CASSQELLGTDTQYF | TRBV4-2 | NA | TRBJ2-3 | few
TGTGCCAGCAGCTCGGACAGCTATAATTCACCCCTCCACTTT | CASSSDSYNSPLHF | TRBV5-4 | NA | TRBJ1-6 | NA